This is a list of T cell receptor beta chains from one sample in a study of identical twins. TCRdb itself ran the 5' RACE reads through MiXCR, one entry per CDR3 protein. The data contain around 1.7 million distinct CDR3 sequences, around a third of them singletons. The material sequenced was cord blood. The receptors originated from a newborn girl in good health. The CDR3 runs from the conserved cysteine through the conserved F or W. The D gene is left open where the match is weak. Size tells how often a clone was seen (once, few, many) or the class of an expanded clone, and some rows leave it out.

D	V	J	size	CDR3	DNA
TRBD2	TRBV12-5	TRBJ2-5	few	CASAKTSGGIIQGTQYF	TGTGCTAGTGCCAAGACTAGCGGGGGAATAATTCAAGGGACCCAGTACTTC
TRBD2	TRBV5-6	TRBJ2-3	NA	CASSFLGLAGASTDTQYF	TGTGCCAGCAGCTTCCTCGGACTAGCGGGGGCTAGCACAGATACGCAGTATTTT
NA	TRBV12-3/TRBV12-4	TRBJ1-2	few	CASSLRVFDRDFYGYTF	TGTGCCAGCAGTTTAAGGGTTTTTGACAGAGACTTCTATGGCTACACCTTC
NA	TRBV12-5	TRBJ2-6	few	CASGPSGANVLTF	TGTGCTAGTGGTCCCTCGGGGGCCAACGTCCTGACTTTC
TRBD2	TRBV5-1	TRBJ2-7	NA	CASRVSGAYNEQYF	TGCGCCAGCAGGGTTAGCGGGGCGTACAATGAGCAGTACTTC
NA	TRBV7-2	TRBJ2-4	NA	CASSLRGPPIEQYF	TGTGCCAGCTCCTTGAGAGGGCCCCCCATTGAGCAGTACTTC
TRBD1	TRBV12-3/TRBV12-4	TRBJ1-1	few	CASLGGTGYPEAFF	TGTGCCAGCCTTGGGGGGACAGGGTATCCAGAAGCTTTCTTT
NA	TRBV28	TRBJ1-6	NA	CASSLRAGIYNSPLHF	TGTGCCAGCAGTTTACGGGCAGGGATCTATAATTCACCCCTCCACTTT
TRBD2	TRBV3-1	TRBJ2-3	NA	CVSSQAPGLPSTDTQYF	TGTGTCAGCAGCCAAGCCCCGGGACTACCGAGCACAGATACGCAGTATTTT
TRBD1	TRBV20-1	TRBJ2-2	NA	CSATQGAGGELFF	TGCAGTGCGACCCAGGGGGCTGGCGGGGAGCTGTTTTTT
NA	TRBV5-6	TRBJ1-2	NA	CAGSLVTANYGYTF	TGTGCCGGCAGCTTGGTGACTGCTAACTATGGCTACACCTTC
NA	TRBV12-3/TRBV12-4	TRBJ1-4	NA	CASSLGFWGDEKLFF	TGTGCCAGCTCATTGGGATTTTGGGGCGATGAAAAACTGTTTTTT
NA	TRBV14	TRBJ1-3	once	CASSPTYSGNTIYF	TGTGCCAGCAGCCCTACCTACTCTGGAAACACCATATATTTT